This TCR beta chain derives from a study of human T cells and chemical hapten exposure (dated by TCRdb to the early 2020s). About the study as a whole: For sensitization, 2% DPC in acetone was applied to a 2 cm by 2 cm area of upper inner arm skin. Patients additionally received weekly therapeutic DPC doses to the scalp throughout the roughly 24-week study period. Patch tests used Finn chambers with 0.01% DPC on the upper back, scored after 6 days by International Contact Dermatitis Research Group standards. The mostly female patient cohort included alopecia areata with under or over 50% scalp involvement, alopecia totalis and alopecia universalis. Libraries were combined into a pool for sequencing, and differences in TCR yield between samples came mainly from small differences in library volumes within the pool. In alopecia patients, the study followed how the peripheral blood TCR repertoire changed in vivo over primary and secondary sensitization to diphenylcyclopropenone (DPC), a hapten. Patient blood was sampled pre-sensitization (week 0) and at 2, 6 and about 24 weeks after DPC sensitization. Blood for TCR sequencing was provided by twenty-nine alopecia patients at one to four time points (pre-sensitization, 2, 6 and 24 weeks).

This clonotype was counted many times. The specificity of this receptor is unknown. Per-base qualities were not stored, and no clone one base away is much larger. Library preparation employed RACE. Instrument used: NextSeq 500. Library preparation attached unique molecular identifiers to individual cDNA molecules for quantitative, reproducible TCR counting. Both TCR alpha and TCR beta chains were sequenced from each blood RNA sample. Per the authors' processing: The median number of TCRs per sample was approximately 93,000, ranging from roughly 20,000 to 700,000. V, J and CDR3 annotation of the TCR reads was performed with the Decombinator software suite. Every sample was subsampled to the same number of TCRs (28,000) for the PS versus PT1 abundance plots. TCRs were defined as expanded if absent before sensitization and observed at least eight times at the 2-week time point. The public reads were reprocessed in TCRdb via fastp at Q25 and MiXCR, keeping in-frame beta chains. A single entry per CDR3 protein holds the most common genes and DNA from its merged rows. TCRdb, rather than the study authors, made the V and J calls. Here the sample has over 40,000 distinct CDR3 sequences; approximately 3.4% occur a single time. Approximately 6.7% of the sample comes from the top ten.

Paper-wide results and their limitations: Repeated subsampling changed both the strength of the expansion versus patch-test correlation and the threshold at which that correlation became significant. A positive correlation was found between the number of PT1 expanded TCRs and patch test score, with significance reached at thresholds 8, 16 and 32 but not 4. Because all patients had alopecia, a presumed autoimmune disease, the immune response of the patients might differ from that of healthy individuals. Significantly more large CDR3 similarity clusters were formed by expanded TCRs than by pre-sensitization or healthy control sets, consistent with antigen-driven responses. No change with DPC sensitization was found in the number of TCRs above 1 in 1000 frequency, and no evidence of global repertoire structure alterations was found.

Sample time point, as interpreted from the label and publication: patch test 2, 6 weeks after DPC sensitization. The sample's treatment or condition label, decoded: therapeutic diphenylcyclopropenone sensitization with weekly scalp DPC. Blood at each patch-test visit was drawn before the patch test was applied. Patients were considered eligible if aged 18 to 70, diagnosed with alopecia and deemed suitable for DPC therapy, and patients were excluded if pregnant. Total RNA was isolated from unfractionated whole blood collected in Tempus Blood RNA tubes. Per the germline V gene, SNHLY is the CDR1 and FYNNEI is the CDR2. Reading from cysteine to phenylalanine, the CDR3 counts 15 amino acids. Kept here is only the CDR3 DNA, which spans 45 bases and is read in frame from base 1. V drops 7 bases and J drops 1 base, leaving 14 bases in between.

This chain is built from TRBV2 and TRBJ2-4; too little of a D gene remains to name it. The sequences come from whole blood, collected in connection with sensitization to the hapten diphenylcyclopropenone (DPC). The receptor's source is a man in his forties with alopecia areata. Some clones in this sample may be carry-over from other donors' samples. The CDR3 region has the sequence CASTGFGLAKNIQYF. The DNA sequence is TGTGCCAGCACCGGGTTTGGGTTGGCCAAAAACATTCAGTACTTC. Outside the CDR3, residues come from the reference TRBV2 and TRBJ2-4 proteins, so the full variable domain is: EPEVTQTPSHQVTQMGQEVILRCVPISNHLYFYWYRQILGQKVEFLVSFYNNEISEKSEIFDDQFSVERPDGSNFTLKIRSTKLEDSAMYFCASTGFGLAKNIQYFGAGTRLSVL.